A single TCR beta chain is shown here with its context. This sample is drawn from a study of blood T cell repertoires in COVID-19. Study-wide background: Samples of COVID-19 (acute and convalescent) were obtained from the United States, Italy and Spain.

CDR1 and CDR2 from the germline V gene are LNHDA and SQIVND (reference sequence). V shed 10 bases, J shed 3 bases, and the junction held 15 bases outside the gene matches. This CDR3 contains 17 residues. In the original processing: Reference gene primer amplification gave nucleated cell count estimates. The data were produced by immunoSEQ multiplex PCR, yet TCRdb's version contains in-frame clones alone and is incomplete. Clonal size and the V and J genes are those of that table, whereas D and trimming came from the DNA. This table holds roughly 100,000 clones, about 86% found once. The J gene is TRBJ1-2, the V gene TRBV19, with 12 nucleotides matching TRBD1. This TCR was recovered from a woman of 80 years or more with active or convalescent COVID-19. Sequencing was performed on peripheral blood. Here the CDR3 DNA reads TGTGCCAAAACACCCGGGACAGGGGGCGCTGGTCACTATGGCTACACCTTC. Translating it yields CAKTPGTGGAGHYGYTF.